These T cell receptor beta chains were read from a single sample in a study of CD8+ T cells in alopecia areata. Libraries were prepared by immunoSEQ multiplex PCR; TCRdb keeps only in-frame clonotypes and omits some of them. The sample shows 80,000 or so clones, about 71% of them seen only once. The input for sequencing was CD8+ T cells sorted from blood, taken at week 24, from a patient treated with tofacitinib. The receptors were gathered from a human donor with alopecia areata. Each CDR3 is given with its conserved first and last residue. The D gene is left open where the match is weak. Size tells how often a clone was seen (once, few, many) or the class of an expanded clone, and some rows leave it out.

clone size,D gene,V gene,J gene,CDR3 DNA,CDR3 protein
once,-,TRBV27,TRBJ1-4,TGTGCCAGCAGGGATGGGGATAATGAAAAACTGTTTTTT,CASRDGDNEKLFF
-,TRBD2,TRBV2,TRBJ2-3,TGTGCCAGCTGGACTAGCGGGGGGGATACAGATACGCAGTATTTT,CASWTSGGDTDTQYF
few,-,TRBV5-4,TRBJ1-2,TGTGCCAGCAGCTTGGGGGGCTATGGCTACACCTTC,CASSLGGYGYTF
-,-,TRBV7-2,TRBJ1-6,TGTGCCAGCAGCTTGGGAGGGGCCCTCAATTCACCCCTCCACTTT,CASSLGGALNSPLHF
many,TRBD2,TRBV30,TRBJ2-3,TGTGCCTGGGGGGGACTAGCGGGAGATACGCAGTATTTT,CAWGGLAGDTQYF
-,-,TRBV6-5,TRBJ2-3,TGTGCCAGCAGTTACAGGGAGACAGATACGCAGTATTTT,CASSYRETDTQYF
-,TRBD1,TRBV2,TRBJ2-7,TGTGCCAGCAGTGAACCCGGGACAGGATTAGACGAGCAGTACTTC,CASSEPGTGLDEQYF
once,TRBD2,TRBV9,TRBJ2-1,TGTGCCAGCAGCTTAACAGCGGGGGGGATTGAGCAGTTCTTC,CASSLTAGGIEQFF
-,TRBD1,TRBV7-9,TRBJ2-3,TGTGCCAGCAGTCGGACAGGGGTTGTTGCAGATACGCAGTATTTT,CASSRTGVVADTQYF
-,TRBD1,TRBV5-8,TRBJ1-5,TGTGCCAGCAGCTTGGTTGACAGGGCGTACCAGCCCCAGCATTTT,CASSLVDRAYQPQHF
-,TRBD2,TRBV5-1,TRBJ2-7,TGCGCCAGCAGCACCGGACTAGCGGGAGGAGGGGAGCAGTACTTC,CASSTGLAGGGEQYF
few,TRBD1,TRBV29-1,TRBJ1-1,TGCAGCGTGGCAGGGGGTGGGGGAATGAACACTGAAGCTTTCTTT,CSVAGGGGMNTEAFF
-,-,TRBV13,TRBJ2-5,TGTGCCAGCAGCTTACGGGAGACCCAGTACTTC,CASSLRETQYF
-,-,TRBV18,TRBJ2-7,TGTGCCAGCTCACGCGGGACATCTACCTACGAGCAGTACTTC,CASSRGTSTYEQYF
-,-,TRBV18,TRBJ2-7,TGTGCCAGCTCACCACCGGAGTGGGGTTGGGCGTTCTCCTACGAGCAGTACTTC,CASSPPEWGWAFSYEQYF
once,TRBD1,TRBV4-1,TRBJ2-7,TGCGCCAGCAGCCAAGACCGGACAGGGGGGTACGAGCAGTACTTC,CASSQDRTGGYEQYF
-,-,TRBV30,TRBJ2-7,TGTGCCTGGAGTGGTCCCGGCCTATCGGATTGCTACGAGCAGTACTTC,CAWSGPGLSDCYEQYF
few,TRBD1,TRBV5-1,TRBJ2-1,TGCGCCAGCAGCTCTGTTCAGTCTTTTCAAACAGGGGATGAGCAGTTCTTC,CASSSVQSFQTGDEQFF
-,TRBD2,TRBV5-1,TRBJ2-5,TGCGCCAGCAGGCCTACAGCGGGAGGGGCTCAAGAGACCCAGTACTTC,CASRPTAGGAQETQYF
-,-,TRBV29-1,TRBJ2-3,TGCAGCGTTCGCCTTGCCTATACGCAGTATTTT,CSVRLAYTQYF
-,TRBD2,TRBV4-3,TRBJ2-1,TGCGCCAGCAGCCGGGCGGGGGGGAGCTCCTACAATGAGCAGTTCTTC,CASSRAGGSSYNEQFF
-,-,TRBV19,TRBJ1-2,TGTGCCAGTACGGAGAATAACTACTATGGCTACACCTTC,CASTENNYYGYTF
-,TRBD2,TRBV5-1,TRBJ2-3,TGCGCCAGCAGCTCCACTAGCGGGGGGGCGAGGACAGATACGCAGTATTTT,CASSSTSGGARTDTQYF
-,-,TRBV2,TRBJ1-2,TGTGCCAGCAGGGAGGGTGTATATGCCTATGGCTACACCTTC,CASREGVYAYGYTF
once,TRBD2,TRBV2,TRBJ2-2,TGTGCCAGCAGTGAATGGCGGGAGGCCGGGGAGCTGTTTTTT,CASSEWREAGELFF
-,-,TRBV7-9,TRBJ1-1,TGTGCCAGCAGCCCCACCGGGAGGAACACTGAAGCTTTCTTT,CASSPTGRNTEAFF
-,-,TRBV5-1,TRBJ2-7,TGCGCCAGCAGGACGTCCTACGAGCAGTACTTC,CASRTSYEQYF
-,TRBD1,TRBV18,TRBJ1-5,TGTGCCAGCTCCGACGAAGACAGGGACAATCAGCCCCAGCATTTT,CASSDEDRDNQPQHF
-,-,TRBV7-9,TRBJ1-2,TGTGCCAGCAGCTCCCTCTCGGGGTTAGACCCGCTTGGCTACACCTTC,CASSSLSGLDPLGYTF
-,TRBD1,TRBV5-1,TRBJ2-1,TGCGCCAGCAGCAACCCCCCGGGACAGGGATTCAATGAGCAGTTCTTC,CASSNPPGQGFNEQFF
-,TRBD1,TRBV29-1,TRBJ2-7,TGCAGCGTTGTTGTAGGGGGCGACTACGAGCAGTACTTC,CSVVVGGDYEQYF
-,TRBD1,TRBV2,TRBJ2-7,TGTGCCAGCAGTTGGGACAGGGAGGACTACGAGCAGTACTTC,CASSWDREDYEQYF
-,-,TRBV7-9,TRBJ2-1,TGTGCCAGCAGCTTTTCTGGTGGGGGTAGCTACAATGAGCAGTTCTTC,CASSFSGGGSYNEQFF
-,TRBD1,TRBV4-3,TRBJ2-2,TGCGCCAGCAGCCTTGCGACAGGGGCGACCGGGGAGCTGTTTTTT,CASSLATGATGELFF
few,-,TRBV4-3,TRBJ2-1,TGCGCCAGCAGCCAAGAAATAGTACGGAATGAGCAGTTCTTC,CASSQEIVRNEQFF
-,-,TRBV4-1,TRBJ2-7,TGCGCCAGCAGCCAAGCACAGTTTAACGAGCAGTACTTC,CASSQAQFNEQYF
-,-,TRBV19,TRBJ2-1,TGTGCCAGTAGTTCCGGGACCTCGGGTAATGAGCAGTTCTTC,CASSSGTSGNEQFF